The 20 T cell receptor beta chains in this list originate from one sample, sequenced in a study of CD8 T cells in Susac syndrome (dated by TCRdb to the late 2010s). Library prep was done by the immunoSEQ multiplex PCR assay. RNA was extracted with the RNeasy kit and roughly 0.45 to 1 ug was reverse transcribed using random hexamers. In TCRdb, the public reads were trimmed at Q25 with fastp and aligned with MiXCR, with productive beta chains retained. For every CDR3 protein sequence, its rows merge into one entry that carries the most common genes and DNA. For this sample there are roughly 150,000 distinct CDR3 sequences; approximately 94% appear just once. The biggest ten clones account for over 0.2% of the sample. The material sequenced was CD8+ T cells from PBMCs. The receptors were sampled from a human donor with multiple sclerosis.

The chain links TRBV20-1 to TRBJ2-3; D is unclear. Trimming shortened V by 0 bases and J by 2 bases, and 12 bases separated the two germline ends. This CDR3 spans 15 amino acids. CDR1 is DFQATT, CDR2 SNEGSKA, per germline (reference sequence). The CDR3 spells CSARDLNNYTDTQYF. The CDR3 nucleotides are TGCAGTGCTAGAGATCTAAACAACTACACAGATACGCAGTATTTT.

The chain combines TRBV7-9 with TRBJ2-7; either TRBD1 or TRBD2 may fit D (5 bases each). Trimming removed 0 bases at V and 2 bases at J, with 14 bases between. The length of the CDR3 is 16 residues. Per germline, CDR1 SEHNR and CDR2 FQNEAQ (reference sequence). CDR3 sequence: CASSLASGPQPYEQYF. The CDR3 bases are TGTGCCAGCAGCTTAGCGTCGGGACCCCAGCCCTACGAGCAGTACTTC.

This clonotype was detected once. The chain is built from TRBV13 and TRBJ2-5; D tentatively fits TRBD1 or TRBD2 (5 bases each). CDR1 is PRHDT, CDR2 FYEKMQ, per germline (reference sequence). V lost 8 bases to trimming and J lost 4 bases, with 17 bases between them. This CDR3 is built from 14 residues. CDR3 sequence (DNA): TGTGCCAGCCTCCTCCGGGCGAGGGGAGAGACCCAGTACTTC. This gives the protein CASLLRARGETQYF.

Only one count was recorded for this clonotype. The CDR3 sequence is CASSPTSGGSKTQYF. The CDR3 DNA follows: TGTGCCAGCAGCCCAACAAGCGGGGGTTCTAAGACCCAGTACTTC. The chain employs TRBV9 and TRBJ2-5, with TRBD2 matching over 8 bases. Germline V CDR1 and CDR2: SGDLS, YYNGEE. After removal of 4 bases from V and 6 bases from J, the junction contained 11 bases not matched to a gene. This CDR3 spans 15 amino acids. The variable domain in full, with the rest retrieved from reference TRBV9 and TRBJ2-5, is DSGVTQTPKHLITATGQRVTLRCSPRSGDLSVYWYQQSLDQGLQFLIQYYNGEERAKGNILERFSAQQFPDLHSELNLSSLELGDSALYFCASSPTSGGSKTQYFGPGTRLLVL.

The CDR3 region is CASSYRSGHTDTQYF. As DNA, the CDR3 is TGTGCCAGCAGCTACAGATCAGGGCACACAGATACGCAGTATTTT. The chain couples TRBV6-5 to TRBJ2-3, with a weak D call TRBD1 (5 bases). Between the trimmed V and J ends, which lost 6 bases and 2 bases, there was a span of 15 bases. The CDR3 is made up of 15 amino acids. The germline CDR1 and CDR2 sequences are MNHEY and SVGAGI.

The table lists this clonotype with a count of one. The V call is TRBV7-9, the J call TRBJ2-7; TRBD1 matches at 7 bases. V shed 3 bases, J shed 7 bases, and the junction held 9 bases outside the gene matches. CDR3 length: 14 residues. The germline gives CDR1 SEHNR, CDR2 FQNEAQ (reference sequence). The CDR3 reads CASSFQGVPWEQYF. The DNA of the CDR3 is TGTGCCAGCAGCTTCCAGGGGGTCCCGTGGGAGCAGTACTTC. The full variable domain, its missing parts supplied by reference TRBV7-9 and TRBJ2-7, is DTGVSQNPRHKITKRGQNVTFRCDPISEHNRLYWYRQTLGQGPEFLTYFQNEAQLEKSRLLSDRFSAERPKGSFSTLEIQRTEQGDSAMYLCASSFQGVPWEQYFGPGTRLTVT.

This rearrangement joins TRBV9 to TRBJ1-1; D gene unclear. The CDR3 is 13 amino acids. Germline V lookup: CDR1 SGDLS, CDR2 YYNGEE. V was pared by 4 bases and J by 5 bases, with 12 bases between. CDR3 loop: CASSYGRRTEAFF. Here the CDR3 DNA reads TGTGCCAGCAGCTATGGACGGAGGACTGAAGCTTTCTTT.

This rearrangement joins TRBV30 to TRBJ1-2, with D maybe TRBD1 (5 bases). V was shortened by 0 bases and J by 0 bases, with 17 bases between the two germline ends. Germline V gene lookup returns CDR1 GTSNPN and CDR2 SVGIG (reference sequence). The CDR3 is 17 residues long. CDR3 in DNA: TGTGCCTGGAGTGTCAATTCGGCAGGGAGGCCTAACTATGGCTACACCTTC. Its protein product is CAWSVNSAGRPNYGYTF.

V and J are TRBV9 and TRBJ1-2, with TRBD1 matching 11 bases. CDR3 length equals 14 residues. The J segment lost 7 bases and the V segment lost 4 bases, leaving 6 bases of the junction unmatched. The germline V gene encodes CDR1 SGDLS and CDR2 YYNGEE. The CDR3, as DNA: TGTGCCAGCAGCCACTCCGGGACAGGGGGTGGCTACACCTTC. This translates into CASSHSGTGGGYTF.

This clonotype was detected once. The chain joins TRBV5-6 to TRBJ1-1; 8 nucleotides match TRBD1. With 2 bases clipped from V and 2 bases from J, the junction kept 2 bases outside the gene matches. Germline loops: CDR1 SGHDT, CDR2 YYEEEE. This CDR3 spans 14 amino acids. DNA for the CDR3: TGTGCCAGCAGCTTCGGGACAGGTAACACTGAAGCTTTCTTT. It is translated as CASSFGTGNTEAFF.

In DNA form, the CDR3 reads TGTGCCAGCAGCCCCGGAACCAATTCACCCCTCCACTTT. Translating gives CASSPGTNSPLHF. V gene TRBV7-9 combines with J gene TRBJ1-6; D is undetermined. The germline V and J ends were trimmed by 5 bases and 7 bases, with 9 bases remaining between them. The CDR3 runs 13 residues. Germline lookup yields CDR1 SEHNR and CDR2 FQNEAQ (reference sequence).

The chain is built from TRBV7-9 and TRBJ2-1, with 7 bases fitting TRBD1. Germline V gene data show CDR1 as SEHNR and CDR2 as FQNEAQ (reference sequence). CDR3 length: 16 residues. The junction had 4 bases not matched to a gene; V was cut back by 0 bases and J by 2 bases. As DNA, the CDR3 is TGTGCCAGCAGCTTAGCGGGACAGTCACCCTACAATGAGCAGTTCTTC. Protein product: CASSLAGQSPYNEQFF. The full variable domain, rest sourced from reference TRBV7-9 and TRBJ2-1, is DTGVSQNPRHKITKRGQNVTFRCDPISEHNRLYWYRQTLGQGPEFLTYFQNEAQLEKSRLLSDRFSAERPKGSFSTLEIQRTEQGDSAMYLCASSLAGQSPYNEQFFGPGTRLTVL.

The rearrangement joins TRBV3-1 to TRBJ2-1, with D possibly TRBD1 on 5 matching bases. Trimming took 0 bases from V and 12 from J, leaving 18 bases between them. This CDR3 region has 15 residues. The germline V gene has CDR1 LGHDT and CDR2 YNNKEL (reference sequence). The CDR3 DNA follows: TGTGCCAGCAGCCAAGATGGGGCCAACCACCCGGGGCAGTTCTTC. Its translation is CASSQDGANHPGQFF.

V is TRBV7-8 and J is TRBJ2-5, with 12 bases fitting TRBD2. The CDR3 covers 17 residues. Unmatched junction bases numbered 6, after V lost 3 bases and J lost 1 base. CDR1 and CDR2 (germline): SGHVS, FQNEAQ. The CDR3 DNA reads TGTGCCAGCAGCTTCGGACTAGCGGGGCCGATCCAAGAGACCCAGTACTTC. Amino acid sequence: CASSFGLAGPIQETQYF.

The chain has TRBV7-8 and TRBJ2-7; D is unresolved. The germline V gene has CDR1 SGHVS and CDR2 FQNEAQ. V dropped 4 bases and J dropped 0 bases, with 10 bases sitting between them. The CDR3 sequence is 14 residues long. The CDR3 reads CASSSGGSSYEQYF. DNA for the CDR3: TGTGCCAGCAGCTCCGGCGGAAGCTCCTACGAGCAGTACTTC.

V is TRBV29-1 and J is TRBJ1-2; D is unresolved. The germline V gene encodes CDR1 SQVTM and CDR2 ANQGSEA. The CDR3 has 13 residues. V lost 4 bases, J lost 3 bases, and 12 bases lay in between. The CDR3 bases are TGCAGCGTTGGAATCTCAGCCGACTATGGCTACACCTTC. It translates to CSVGISADYGYTF.

This chain joins TRBV7-8 and TRBJ2-1, with 8 bases aligning to TRBD1. Germline CDR1 is SGHVS and CDR2 is FQNEAQ. CDR3 length equals 18 residues. Trimming took 1 base from V and 9 from J; bases not matched to a gene: 17. The CDR3 region is CASSLVGGYDRGKFEQFF. In DNA, the CDR3 is TGTGCCAGCAGCTTAGTAGGTGGCTATGACAGGGGAAAGTTTGAGCAGTTCTTC.

This chain connects TRBV29-1 to TRBJ2-1; TRBD1 matches at 7 bases. Germline CDR1 SQVTM, CDR2 ANQGSEA. This CDR3 region has 11 residues. Losses at the gene ends were 5 bases for V and 7 bases for J; bases not matched to a gene: 2. CDR3 coding DNA: TGCAGCGTTCTGACAGGGAATGAGCAGTTCTTC. As protein: CSVLTGNEQFF.

This chain connects TRBV5-1 to TRBJ1-2; D is uncertain. Between the trimmed V and J ends, which lost 0 bases and 6 bases, there was a span of 6 bases. The length of the CDR3 is 12 residues. In germline, CDR1 is SGHRS, CDR2 YFSETQ. The CDR3 DNA reads TGCGCCAGCAGCTTGGACCCGGATGGCTACACCTTC. It yields the protein CASSLDPDGYTF.

This chain joins TRBV7-8 and TRBJ2-5; TRBD1 aligns across 7 bases. This CDR3 has 15 residues. Germline CDR1 is SGHVS and CDR2 is FQNEAQ. The V gene end was trimmed by 5 bases and the J gene end by 2 bases; junction bases not matched to a gene: 8. The CDR3: CASSLWTGPQETQYF. The CDR3 DNA follows: TGTGCCAGCAGCCTTTGGACAGGACCACAAGAGACCCAGTACTTC. Using reference TRBV7-8 and TRBJ2-5 for the parts outside the CDR3, the full variable domain is GAGVSQSPRYKVAKRGQDVALRCDPISGHVSLFWYQQALGQGPEFLTYFQNEAQLDKSGLPSDRFFAERPEGSVSTLKIQRTQQEDSAVYLCASSLWTGPQETQYFGPGTRLLVL.